This T cell receptor (beta chain) originates from a study of T cell responses to AZD1222 COVID-19 vaccine. Overall study findings and caveats: Per reports, nearly half of all spike-specific TCRs target regions that are unmutated in variants.

Repertoires were generated with immunoSEQ multiplex PCR, while TCRdb's copy carries only in-frame clones and drops some. The sample lists around 120,000 clones, 70% to 85% occurring once. The germline V and J ends were trimmed by 5 bases and 0 bases, with 4 bases remaining between them. Germline CDR1 and CDR2: MNHEY and SVGEGT. CDR3 length: 12 residues. Of note for this clone: Its cognate antigen is unknown.

The TCR originated in an adult who received the AZD1222 COVID-19 vaccine. The chain carries TRBV6-2 or TRBV6-3 and TRBJ2-5; no firm D call. The source was peripheral blood, collected 28 days after the second AZD1222 dose. The CDR3 nucleotides are TGTGCCAGCAGTCTGTACCAAGAGACCCAGTACTTC. Translated, it gives CASSLYQETQYF.